Each of the 17 T cell receptor beta chains below was sequenced from the same sample in a study of cytomegalovirus exposure and HLA in healthy donors. Amplification used 60 Vbeta primers and 13 Jbeta primers. Generated by immunoSEQ multiplex PCR, the TCRdb table keeps only in-frame clones and is missing some. Of 250,000 to 350,000 clones in the sample, roughly 90% are singletons; the top ten hold about 2%. The sequenced sample consisted of PBMCs. These receptors were collected from a woman younger than 35 in good health and CMV-seronegative.

The CDR3 reads CASSVSGIEQYF. The CDR3, as DNA: TGTGCCAGCAGTGTCTCAGGGATCGAGCAGTACTTC. V gene TRBV2 combines with J gene TRBJ2-7, with D possibly being TRBD1 (5 bases). Trimming removed 4 bases at V and 6 bases at J, with 10 bases between. CDR3 length: 12 amino acids. The V gene's germline CDR1 is SNHLY and CDR2 FYNNEI.

This chain uses TRBV6-6 with TRBJ2-2, with 7 bases lining up with TRBD1. The V gene end was trimmed by 6 bases and the J gene end by 3 bases; junction bases not matched to a gene: 7. The CDR3 loop spans 15 amino acids. Germline V gene lookup returns CDR1 MNHNY and CDR2 SVGAGI (reference sequence). As DNA, the CDR3 is TGTGCCAGCAGGGGGACAGAGGGGCACACCGGGGAGCTGTTTTTT. Translated, it gives CASRGTEGHTGELFF.

This sequence joins TRBV4-1 and TRBJ2-7, with D perhaps matching TRBD2 (5 bases). V shed 1 base and J shed 1 base, with 20 bases lying between them. The V gene's germline CDR1 is MGHRA and CDR2 YSYEKL. This CDR3 region has 18 residues. The CDR3 DNA reads as TGCGCCAGCAGCCAAGCTTTTTTTACGCGTCGAGGGTCCTACGAGCAGTACTTC. Its translation is CASSQAFFTRRGSYEQYF.

A single count supports this clone. The chain joins TRBV4-2 to TRBJ2-2; a weak D match, TRBD1 (5 bases). Germline assignment: CDR1 LGHNA and CDR2 YNFKEQ. CDR3 length equals 16 residues. V gave up 4 bases and J gave up 5 bases, with 17 bases separating them. CDR3 nucleotide sequence: TGTGCCAGCAGCCTCGGAAGGGGCGATTGGACCGGGGAGCTGTTTTTT. Its translation: CASSLGRGDWTGELFF.

The chain is built from TRBV5-1 and TRBJ2-5, with D perhaps matching TRBD2 (7 bases). CDR1 and CDR2 (germline): SGHRS, YFSETQ. Trimming removed 0 bases from V and 5 bases from J, with 17 bases in between. This CDR3 contains 16 residues. The CDR3 region is CASSLEGGLTSETQYF. The CDR3, as DNA: TGCGCCAGCAGCTTGGAGGGGGGGCTGACATCGGAGACCCAGTACTTC.

The chain combines TRBV27 with TRBJ1-2; TRBD1 matches 8 bases. Trimming took 8 bases from V and 8 from J; bases not matched to a gene: 10. The CDR3 spans 13 residues. Germline CDR1 and CDR2: MNHEY and SMNVEV (reference sequence). The CDR3 here is CASRRAGGDGYTF. Written as DNA, the CDR3 is TGTGCCAGCCGTCGGGCAGGGGGCGACGGCTACACCTTC.

This chain uses TRBV11-2 with TRBJ1-2, with D perhaps matching TRBD1 (5 bases). This CDR3 is built from 14 residues. Germline V gives CDR1 SGHAT, CDR2 FQNNGV. V was cut by 0 bases and J by 4 bases, with 9 bases left in between. CDR3 nucleotides: TGTGCCAGCAGCTTAGATCAGGGTTTCTATGGCTACACCTTC. This encodes CASSLDQGFYGYTF.

The J gene is TRBJ1-1, the V gene TRBV5-6; D perhaps matches TRBD1 (6 bases). Germline CDR1 is SGHDT and CDR2 is YYEEEE. The ends were cut back, 4 bases at V and 1 base at J, with 23 bases in the middle. The CDR3 contains 18 residues. CDR3 in DNA: TGTGCCAGCAGCGTCAGACACTTACAGGGCCCTTCGAACACTGAAGCTTTCTTT. It specifies CASSVRHLQGPSNTEAFF.

This clone occurred once. The V gene is TRBV7-8, the J gene TRBJ2-5, with D perhaps TRBD1 (5 bases). V lost 1 base and J 4 bases, leaving 7 bases between the germline ends. CDR3 size: 13 residues. CDR1 is SGHVS and CDR2 is FQNEAQ in the germline V gene. CDR3 sequence (DNA): TGTGCCAGCAGCTTAGGACAGACAGAGACCCAGTACTTC. This encodes CASSLGQTETQYF.

This clone has just one count. J is TRBJ2-2 and V is TRBV18, with TRBD1 matching over 9 bases. Germline V gene sequence: CDR1 KGHSH, CDR2 LQKENI. After removal of 1 base from V and 5 bases from J, the junction contained 14 bases not matched to a gene. The CDR3 covers 19 residues. CDR3 coding DNA: TGTGCCAGCTCACCACTACTTAAACCGGGACAGGGAAGTACCGGGGAGCTGTTTTTT. Translated: CASSPLLKPGQGSTGELFF.

This clone showed up just once. In DNA, the CDR3 is TGTGCCAGTGGATCTAGCGGGGGGCAGGGGGAGACCCAGTACTTC. This codes for CASGSSGGQGETQYF. The chain combines TRBV19 with TRBJ2-5, with TRBD2 identical over 11 bases. This CDR3 is built from 15 residues. The trim removed 8 bases at V and 5 bases at J, leaving 10 bases unmatched. Germline assignment: CDR1 LNHDA and CDR2 SQIVND (reference sequence).

This clone came up once. The same CDR3 is also encoded by other DNA sequences in this sample. The rearrangement uses TRBV7-2 and TRBJ2-3; no clear D. Germline CDR1 and CDR2: SGHTA and FQGNSA. V dropped 3 bases and J dropped 3 bases, with 4 bases sitting between them. The CDR3 loop spans 12 amino acids. The CDR3 region is CASSFYTDTQYF. CDR3 DNA sequence: TGTGCCAGCAGCTTTTATACAGATACGCAGTATTTT.

The rearrangement joins TRBV6-4 to TRBJ2-7; the match to TRBD1 covers 10 bases. This CDR3 comprises 16 residues. V was pared by 3 bases and J by 6 bases, with 11 bases of the junction left unmatched. CDR1 and CDR2 from the germline V gene are MRHNA and SNTAGT. CDR3 residues: CASSDKGQGKLGEQYF. The CDR3 DNA is TGTGCCAGCAGTGATAAGGGACAGGGGAAATTGGGCGAGCAGTACTTC.

This chain connects TRBV7-9 to TRBJ2-3; D possibly corresponds to TRBD1 (5 bases). The germline V gene has CDR1 SEHNR and CDR2 FQNEAQ (reference sequence). The V end was cut by 5 bases, the J end by 11 bases, with 14 bases between. The CDR3 sequence is 12 residues long. The chain's CDR3 is CASSHDPREQYF. The CDR3 DNA reads as TGTGCCAGCAGCCACGACCCCAGGGAGCAGTATTTT.

This clone has ten or more counts. The chain employs TRBV6-4 and TRBJ2-3; 12 bases agree with TRBD2. The length of the CDR3 is 15 residues. Trimming at V came to 4 bases and at J to 2 bases, leaving 1 base not matched to a gene. Germline CDR1 MRHNA, CDR2 SNTAGT. For the CDR3, the DNA is TGTGCCAGCAGTGCTAGCGGGGGGGCCACAGATACGCAGTATTTT. This gives the protein CASSASGGATDTQYF.

This clone occurred once. The CDR3 DNA reads as TGCGCCAGCAGCCTCATAGCGGGCAGCTCCTACAATGAGCAGTTCTTC. Translated: CASSLIAGSSYNEQFF. The chain links TRBV5-1 to TRBJ2-1, with 7 bases aligning to TRBD2. The CDR3 runs 16 residues. Germline-derived CDR1 and CDR2 are SGHRS and YFSETQ. V shed 4 bases and J 0 bases; nucleotides not matched to a gene: 7.

V and J are TRBV2 and TRBJ1-1; TRBD1 matches 7 bases. Germline loops: CDR1 SNHLY, CDR2 FYNNEI. The CDR3 extends over 13 amino acids. Trimming took 3 bases from V and 8 from J; bases not matched to a gene: 6. CDR3 sequence (DNA): TGTGCCAGCAGTGAGAGGGGGACAGTCGAAGCTTTCTTT. Residues: CASSERGTVEAFF. Together with reference TRBV2 and TRBJ1-1, the CDR3 gives the full variable domain: EPEVTQTPSHQVTQMGQEVILRCVPISNHLYFYWYRQILGQKVEFLVSFYNNEISEKSEIFDDQFSVERPDGSNFTLKIRSTKLEDSAMYFCASSERGTVEAFFGQGTRLTVV.